The present T cell receptor beta chain was sequenced within a study of lymphopenia after photon versus proton radiotherapy. Worth noting for this clone: Antigen specificity is unknown.

Per the germline V gene, CDR1 is LNHNV and CDR2 is YYDKDF (reference sequence). CDR3 size: 14 residues. With 5 bases removed from V and 1 base from J, the gap between germline ends came to 11 bases. The study, taken as a whole, reports: Only patients who died were analyzed for survival; proton advantage is unproven. In patients who died, overall survival fell as post-nadir TCR diversity dropped more.

The data were produced by immunoSEQ multiplex PCR, yet TCRdb's version contains in-frame clones alone and is incomplete. This table holds some 25,000 clones, nearly 85% found once. This clonotype originated in a woman in her 70s with pancreatic cancer. Sequences were derived from peripheral blood, sampled from a patient treated with proton-based radiotherapy. The chain combines TRBV15 with TRBJ2-5; TRBD1 is a possible D gene (6 bases). The CDR3 coding sequence is TGTGCCACCAGCCCCCAGGGGCCCCAAGAGACCCAGTACTTC. Amino acids: CATSPQGPQETQYF.